This T cell receptor (beta chain) was recorded in a study of Graves' ophthalmopathy and Graves' hyperthyroidism. Overall study findings and caveats: Detection in blood was also observed for most expanded thyroid clonotypes above 0.001 frequency.

Amplified TCR beta CDR3 regions were obtained using RNA transcripts as template. HTBI primers were employed in first-round RT-PCR, then a second-round multiplex PCR followed. In TCRdb, the multiplex PCR reads were re-called with MiXCR into one record per CDR3 protein. Found here are around 600,000 distinct CDR3 sequences, 35% to 50% of them singletons; the top ten hold under 3.5%. A note on this clonotype: What it binds is not known.

V lost 2 bases and J lost 7; bases outside the gene matches: 9. The germline CDR1 and CDR2 sequences are KGHSH and LQKENI. CDR3 length: 15 residues. Presentation of ophthalmopathy in the donors involved moderate-to-severe activity, CAS ≥3, NOSPECS ≥4 and a duration under 3 months. The sequencing sample was made of peripheral blood. The chain is built from TRBV18 and TRBJ1-2; 8 bases match TRBD1. The clonotype comes from an adult man with Graves' ophthalmopathy. CDR3 coding DNA: TGTGCCAGCTCACCATCGACAGGGGAAAGGAGTGGCTACACCTTC. This codes for CASSPSTGERSGYTF.